The 2 T cell receptor beta chains below were found in one sample sequenced in a study of shared clonotypes between healthy human individuals. The protocol was immunoSEQ multiplex PCR, while the TCRdb copy is restricted to in-frame clones and leaves out a portion. The table shows millions of clones, with approximately 94% occurring only once. Positively selected for CCR7, the CD45RO-negative cells used as naive CD8 cells excluded terminally differentiated effector memory CD45RA+ cells. The sample comprised naive CD8+ T cells from PBMCs. Every receptor here comes from a man younger than 35 in good health. Some clones in this sample may be carry-over from other donors' samples.

Turning to this clone: The same CDR3 can be traced to other DNA sequences in this sample. The gene calls are TRBV7-9 and TRBJ1-2; no firm D call. The germline V gene encodes CDR1 SEHNR and CDR2 FQNEAQ (reference sequence). The CDR3 has 13 residues. The V end lost 3 bases, the J end lost 5 bases, and 10 bases lay between the germline ends. CDR3 protein: CASSFGTGYGYTF. CDR3 DNA: TGTGCCAGCAGCTTCGGCACCGGGTATGGCTACACCTTC. The complete variable domain, with remaining parts taken from reference TRBV7-9 and TRBJ1-2, reads DTGVSQNPRHKITKRGQNVTFRCDPISEHNRLYWYRQTLGQGPEFLTYFQNEAQLEKSRLLSDRFSAERPKGSFSTLEIQRTEQGDSAMYLCASSFGTGYGYTFGSGTRLTVV.

The CDR3 nucleotides are TGTGCCACCCGAAGTGAGTTAGCTAACTATGGCTACACCTTC. This gives the protein CATRSELANYGYTF. This rearrangement joins TRBV28 to TRBJ1-2; unclear D gene. The CDR3 runs to 14 residues. Between the trimmed V and J ends, which lost 10 bases and 0 bases, there was a span of 15 bases. CDR1 and CDR2 (germline): MDHEN, SYDVKM.